This T cell receptor (beta chain) appears in the sequencing data of a study of blood T cells in healthy people across ages. Germline V gene data show CDR1 as SEHNR and CDR2 as FQNEAQ (reference sequence). This CDR3 is 15 amino acids long. V lost 5 bases to trimming and J lost 3 bases; unmatched junction nucleotides: 7. Each donor was a healthy Caucasian individual from Russia, aged about 6 to 95. It was with a sample-barcoded 5' primer and a J-beta primer mix that a second PCR of about 7 to 12 cycles was run. TCRdb reprocessed the 5' RACE reads via MiXCR and lists one record per CDR3 protein. This table holds 1.5 million to 1.8 million distinct CDR3 sequences, about 42% found once.

The sequence was obtained from a woman aged 18-30 years in good health. V is TRBV7-9 and J is TRBJ1-3, with 7 bases identical to TRBD1. What was sequenced was blood. The CDR3 DNA follows: TGTGCCAGCAGCCGGGACAGTAGTTTTGGAAACACCATATATTTT. As protein: CASSRDSSFGNTIYF.